Here is one TCR beta chain with its context. The sample comes from a study of blood T cell repertoires in COVID-19. As for the study in general: Researchers got acute and convalescent COVID-19 samples from the United States, Italy and Spain. T cells, B-cell-depleted T cells, or PBMCs provided the cDNA or gDNA that served as material.

The CDR3 consists of 12 residues. Trimming removed 3 bases from V and 8 bases from J, with 10 bases in between. Germline V gives CDR1 SGHAT, CDR2 FQNNGV. The repertoire was sequenced with immunoSEQ multiplex PCR; TCRdb's copy has only in-frame clones and lacks some. Among about 95,000 clones, around 87% were seen once, and the ten largest hold about a sixth. The receptor comes from a human donor in a cohort sampled during active COVID-19. Specimen: peripheral blood. This sequence joins TRBV11-2 and TRBJ1-2; D perhaps matches TRBD1 (5 bases). The CDR3 sequence: CASSFSGGGYTF. CDR3 nucleotide sequence: TGTGCCAGCAGCTTTTCCGGGGGGGGCTACACCTTC.